This TCR beta chain was profiled in a study of early T cells in non-severe SARS-CoV-2 infection. V shed 2 bases, J shed 4 bases, and the junction held 13 bases outside the gene matches. Germline V gene lookup returns CDR1 MNHEY and CDR2 SMNVEV (reference sequence). There are 21 residues in the CDR3. In TCRdb, the 5' RACE reads were re-called with MiXCR into one record per CDR3 protein. The table has more than 80,000 distinct CDR3 sequences, roughly an eighth seen once. The sequenced sample was whole blood. The clonotype originates from an adult who was a healthcare worker with PCR-confirmed SARS-CoV-2 infection or an uninfected control (not recorded which). The rearrangement links TRBV27 to TRBJ2-2; 16 bases line up with TRBD2. CDR3 coding DNA: TGTGCCAGCAGTTTAACGTCCCCGGGACTAGCGGGGGGGTCGAGCACCGGGGAGCTGTTTTTT. It is translated as CASSLTSPGLAGGSSTGELFF.